The 19 T cell receptor beta chains below all came from one sample that was sequenced in a study of blood T cell repertoires in COVID-19. TCRdb's copy holds only in-frame clones and misses some; the assay was immunoSEQ multiplex PCR. This sample has 150,000 to 180,000 clones, with less than 95% found just once. Sequences were obtained from peripheral blood. These receptor sequences come from a man in his forties or fifties with acute or convalescent COVID-19.

This clone came up once. The chain uses TRBV5-1 and TRBJ1-4; D is uncertain. The CDR3 is 17 residues long. V was trimmed by 0 bases and J by 8 bases, leaving 20 bases between them. Germline CDR1 and CDR2: SGHRS and YFSETQ. CDR3: CASSLVGGLGRKEKLFF. In DNA, the CDR3 is TGCGCCAGCAGCTTGGTTGGAGGCTTAGGAAGGAAGGAAAAACTGTTTTTT.

CDR3 in DNA: TGTGCCAGCAGTTTTCAGGGGACTAGCGGGGGGGTTGAAGGTGAGCAGTTCTTC. Amino acid sequence: CASSFQGTSGGVEGEQFF. The V gene is TRBV27, the J gene TRBJ2-1, with 16 bases matching TRBD2. This CDR3 spans 18 amino acids. Germline CDR1 MNHEY, CDR2 SMNVEV (reference sequence). The V gene end was trimmed by 3 bases and the J gene end by 9 bases; junction bases not matched to a gene: 11.

This chain joins TRBV7-9 and TRBJ1-1; maybe TRBD1 (6 bases). Per the germline V gene, CDR1 is SEHNR and CDR2 is FQNEAQ (reference sequence). V lost 2 bases and J 9 bases, leaving 13 bases between the germline ends. The CDR3 sequence is 13 residues long. CDR3 DNA: TGTGCCAGCAGCTTATCCCCGGACAGTCAAGCTTTCTTT. It is translated as CASSLSPDSQAFF.

V is TRBV7-8 and J is TRBJ1-1, with 7 positions matching TRBD1. Trimming at V came to 0 bases and at J to 5 bases, leaving 3 bases not matched to a gene. The CDR3 has 14 amino acids. Germline V gene data show CDR1 as SGHVS and CDR2 as FQNEAQ. CDR3 DNA sequence: TGTGCCAGCAGCTTAGCTACAGGGGATACTGAAGCTTTCTTT. It yields the protein CASSLATGDTEAFF.

This clone was picked up a small number of times. The chain has TRBV11-3 and TRBJ2-1, with TRBD2 matching over 8 bases. Trimming at V came to 6 bases and at J to 5 bases, leaving 6 bases not matched to a gene. Germline CDR1 SGHNT, CDR2 YENEEA. The CDR3 sequence is 14 residues long. The CDR3 region is CASSTSGVNNEQFF. CDR3 bases: TGTGCCAGCAGTACTAGCGGAGTTAACAATGAGCAGTTCTTC.

The sample holds one count of this clone. V and J are TRBV28 and TRBJ1-1; D is undetermined. This CDR3 spans 11 amino acids. Germline V gene lookup returns CDR1 MDHEN and CDR2 SYDVKM. V dropped 7 bases and J dropped 0 bases, with 3 bases sitting between them. The CDR3 nucleotides are TGTGCCAGCATAATGAACACTGAAGCTTTCTTT. Amino acids: CASIMNTEAFF.

The rearrangement uses TRBV10-3 and TRBJ2-5, with D perhaps matching TRBD1 (6 bases). The V end lost 10 bases, the J end lost 2 bases, and 11 bases lay between the germline ends. The CDR3 is 12 residues long. CDR1 and CDR2 (germline): ENHRY, SYGVKD. CDR3 residues: CATRGQQETQYF. The CDR3 nucleotides read TGTGCCACCCGTGGACAGCAAGAGACCCAGTACTTC.

This chain links TRBV7-2 with TRBJ2-5, with 12 bases that match TRBD2. Germline assignment: CDR1 SGHTA and CDR2 FQGNSA. CDR3 length equals 17 residues. The junction had 11 bases not matched to a gene; V was cut back by 4 bases and J by 5 bases. DNA of the CDR3: TGTGCCAGCAGCTCCAGGGCTAGCGGGGGGGCCGGGGAGACCCAGTACTTC. Translating it yields CASSSRASGGAGETQYF.

V and J are TRBV19 and TRBJ2-7; D might be TRBD2 (6 bases). The CDR3 spans 15 residues. The germline V gene has CDR1 LNHDA and CDR2 SQIVND (reference sequence). The V end was cut by 5 bases, the J end by 2 bases, with 16 bases between. The CDR3 here is CASSPVTGVTYEQYF. In DNA, the CDR3 is TGTGCCAGTAGTCCCGTTACGGGGGTTACCTACGAGCAGTACTTC.

V is TRBV27 and J is TRBJ2-1; 14 nucleotides match TRBD2. The V gene's germline CDR1 is MNHEY and CDR2 SMNVEV (reference sequence). V dropped 8 bases and J dropped 2; count of bases not matched to a gene: 2. The CDR3 covers 15 residues. The DNA of the CDR3 is TGTGCCAGCGGACTAGCGGGAGGACCCTACAATGAGCAGTTCTTC. Protein: CASGLAGGPYNEQFF.

This rearrangement joins TRBV11-2 to TRBJ2-1; 11 bases align to TRBD1. Germline-derived CDR1 and CDR2 are SGHAT and FQNNGV. The CDR3 loop spans 14 amino acids. The J segment lost 6 bases and the V segment lost 5 bases, leaving 3 bases of the junction unmatched. The CDR3 reads CASSKGTGGNEQFF. The CDR3 nucleotides read TGTGCCAGCAGCAAGGGGACAGGGGGCAATGAGCAGTTCTTC.

V gene TRBV7-9 combines with J gene TRBJ2-3; perhaps TRBD1 as D (6 bases). The CDR3 has 13 residues. Germline CDR1 is SEHNR and CDR2 is FQNEAQ (reference sequence). V lost 5 bases and J 10 bases, leaving 16 bases between the germline ends. CDR3 sequence (DNA): TGTGCCAGCAGCGACACAACAGGGAACCCGCAGTATTTT. Protein: CASSDTTGNPQYF.

The chain is built from TRBV15 and TRBJ1-6, with D unclear. With 1 base removed from V and 11 bases from J, the gap between germline ends came to 18 bases. CDR1 and CDR2 from the germline V gene are LNHNV and YYDKDF (reference sequence). The CDR3 runs 16 residues. The CDR3 nucleotides are TGTGCCACCAGCAGAGCTCACCGGGAGGCCGGAGCACCCCTCCACTTT. Translation: CATSRAHREAGAPLHF.

The chain recombines TRBV7-2 with TRBJ2-7; D is unresolved. Per the germline V gene, CDR1 is SGHTA and CDR2 is FQGNSA. CDR3 size: 14 residues. Between the trimmed V and J ends, which lost 1 base and 3 bases, there was a span of 10 bases. The CDR3 region is CASSLGAVVYEQYF. CDR3 sequence (DNA): TGTGCCAGCAGCTTAGGCGCGGTCGTCTACGAGCAGTACTTC.

The chain is built from TRBV6-5 and TRBJ2-7; 8 bases are shared with TRBD2. Germline V gene lookup returns CDR1 MNHEY and CDR2 SVGAGI. V dropped 2 bases and J dropped 3; count of bases not matched to a gene: 3. The CDR3 is 14 amino acids. The CDR3 reads CASSYGRGGYEQYV. As DNA, the CDR3 is TGTGCCAGCAGTTACGGACGGGGGGGCTACGAGCAGTACGTC.

CDR3 coding DNA: TGTGCCAGCAGCTTACGACGGGACACCATATATTTT. It is translated as CASSLRRDTIYF. The V and J genes are TRBV7-2 and TRBJ1-3; unclear D gene. V dropped 2 bases and J dropped 8 bases, with 7 bases sitting between them. This CDR3 comprises 12 residues. The germline CDR1 and CDR2 sequences are SGHTA and FQGNSA.

V gene TRBV5-1 combines with J gene TRBJ2-3, with 7 bases identical to TRBD1. V gave up 2 bases and J gave up 1 base; unmatched junction bases: 10. CDR1 is SGHRS, CDR2 YFSETQ, per germline. The CDR3 is 17 residues long. In nucleotides, the CDR3 is TGCGCCAGCAGCTTTGAGACAGGGCCGTTGGGCACAGATACGCAGTATTTT. It specifies CASSFETGPLGTDTQYF.

This chain uses TRBV11-2 with TRBJ1-2, with 7 nucleotides matching TRBD1. Germline assignment: CDR1 SGHAT and CDR2 FQNNGV. V lost 4 bases to trimming and J lost 6 bases; unmatched junction nucleotides: 8. This CDR3 contains 14 residues. CDR3 DNA: TGTGCCAGCAGCTACCGTTTAGGGGGCCATGGCTACACCTTC. As protein: CASSYRLGGHGYTF.

The chain joins TRBV5-1 to TRBJ2-5; 7 bases align to TRBD1. The trim removed 3 bases at V and 7 bases at J, leaving 6 bases unmatched. This CDR3 is 13 amino acids long. The germline V gene encodes CDR1 SGHRS and CDR2 YFSETQ. CDR3 residues: CASSSTGEGTQYF. For the CDR3, the DNA is TGCGCCAGCAGCTCAACAGGGGAAGGGACCCAGTACTTC.